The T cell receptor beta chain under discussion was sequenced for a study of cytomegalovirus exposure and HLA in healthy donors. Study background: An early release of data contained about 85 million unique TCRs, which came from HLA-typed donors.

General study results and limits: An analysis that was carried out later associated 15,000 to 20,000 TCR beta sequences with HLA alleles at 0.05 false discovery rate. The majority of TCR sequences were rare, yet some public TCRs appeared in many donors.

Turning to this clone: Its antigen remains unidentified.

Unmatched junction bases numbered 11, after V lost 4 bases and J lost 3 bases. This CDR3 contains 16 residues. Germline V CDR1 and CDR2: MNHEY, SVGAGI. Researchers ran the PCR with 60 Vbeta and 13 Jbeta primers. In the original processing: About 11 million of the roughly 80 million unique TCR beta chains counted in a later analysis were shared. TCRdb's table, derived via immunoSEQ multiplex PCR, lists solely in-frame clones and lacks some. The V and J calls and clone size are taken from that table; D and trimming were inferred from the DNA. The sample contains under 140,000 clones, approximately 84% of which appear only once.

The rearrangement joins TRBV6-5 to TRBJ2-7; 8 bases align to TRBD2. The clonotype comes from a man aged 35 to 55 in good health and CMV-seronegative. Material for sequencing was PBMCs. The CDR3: CASSSGGGGRRYEQYF. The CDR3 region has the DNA TGTGCCAGCAGTTCGGGAGGCGGGGGGAGACGCTACGAGCAGTACTTC.